This TCR beta chain derives from a study of blood T cells in healthy people across ages. As for the study in general: Template switching caught about one barcoded beta molecule for each two T cells.

Primers used in a second PCR of roughly 7 to 12 cycles were a sample-barcoded 5' primer and a J-beta primer mix. One entry per CDR3 protein results from TCRdb running MiXCR on the 5' RACE reads. The table shows roughly 680,000 distinct CDR3 sequences, with around 21% occurring only once. This clonotype was observed many times. What it binds is not known. The individuals who served as donors were healthy Caucasians living in Russia, aged about 6 to 95. The study, taken as a whole, reports: PBMCs that were unsorted prevented a conclusive naive versus antigen-experienced comparison.

Sequenced sample: blood. The receptor was derived from a man in his 70s in good health.

CDR3 bases: TGTGCCAGCAGTGAATCTTCAGGGACAGGGAACAACATTCAGTACTTC. The encoded protein is CASSESSGTGNNIQYF. The gene calls are TRBV25-1 and TRBJ2-4; 9 bases align to TRBD1. Germline assignment: CDR1 MGHDK and CDR2 SYGVNS. The CDR3 contains 16 residues. V lost 1 base and J lost 7; bases outside the gene matches: 8.